This T cell receptor (beta chain) was found in a study of early T cells in non-severe SARS-CoV-2 infection. Study context: Whole-blood bulk RNA, unsorted, was sequenced, and chains were unpaired.

The TCR library protocol was used to attach unique molecular identifiers. These identifiers were attached to individual cDNA molecules. TCRdb ran MiXCR on the 5' RACE reads and lists one entry per CDR3 protein. The table has about 92,000 distinct CDR3 sequences, around 15% seen once. Sequencing used whole blood. The source of this sequence is an adult who was a healthcare worker with PCR-confirmed SARS-CoV-2 infection or an uninfected control (not recorded which).

The CDR3 loop reads CSALPSAVTGELFF. For the CDR3, the DNA is TGCAGTGCCTTACCATCGGCCGTTACCGGGGAGCTGTTTTTT. V is TRBV20-1 and J is TRBJ2-2; D is ambiguous. The CDR3 covers 14 residues. V shed 6 bases and J shed 5 bases, with 16 bases lying between them. Germline CDR1 is DFQATT and CDR2 is SNEGSKA (reference sequence).